These T cell receptor beta chains were read from a single sample in a study of a mutant IDH1 vaccine in newly diagnosed glioma. The protocol was immunoSEQ multiplex PCR, while the TCRdb copy is restricted to in-frame clones and leaves out a portion. The table includes under 35,000 clones, about 85% detected once. This material consisted of PBMCs, taken from a glioma patient treated with radiotherapy, temozolomide or both. The receptor source for this set is a woman aged 40 to 55 with glioma. CDR3s include the opening cysteine and the closing phenylalanine or tryptophan. The D gene is left open where the match is weak. Clone size is not always given. Where it is, it says once, few, many or a class for expanded clones.

len,d_gene,j_gene,v_gene,abundance,CDR3nt,CDR3aa
13,-,TRBJ2-7,TRBV4-3,-,TGCGCCAGCAGCCAAGATTGGGGGGCCGAGCAGTACTTC,CASSQDWGAEQYF
13,-,TRBJ2-7,TRBV5-1,-,TGCGCCAGCAGCCGGGACTCCTACTACGAGCAGTACTTC,CASSRDSYYEQYF
13,-,TRBJ1-1,TRBV5-1,-,TGCGCCAGCAGCTTGCGCGTGAACACTGAAGCTTTCTTT,CASSLRVNTEAFF
11,-,TRBJ1-2,TRBV20-1,-,TGCAGTGATCGGTCCTTAGATGGCTACACCTTC,CSDRSLDGYTF
13,TRBD1,TRBJ1-2,TRBV5-4,-,TGTGCCAGCAGCTTGGACAGGGGAAATGGCTACACCTTC,CASSLDRGNGYTF
12,-,TRBJ2-5,TRBV18,-,TGTGCCAGCTCACCACCGGCAGAGACCCAGTACTTC,CASSPPAETQYF
16,-,TRBJ1-4,TRBV5-1,-,TGCGCCAGCAGCTTCGGTTACCGGGGAACTAATGAAAAACTGTTTTTT,CASSFGYRGTNEKLFF
13,TRBD1,TRBJ1-2,TRBV30,-,TGTGCCTGGAGTGTGACAGGGGGCTTTGGCTACACCTTC,CAWSVTGGFGYTF
14,TRBD1,TRBJ1-1,TRBV10-3,-,TGTGCCATCAGTGGTATTACAGGGGGCACTGAAGCTTTCTTT,CAISGITGGTEAFF
18,-,TRBJ1-5,TRBV28,-,TGTGCCAGCAGGAAGCTGGACTGGACCCCCCTTAGCAATCAGCCCCAGCATTTT,CASRKLDWTPLSNQPQHF
15,-,TRBJ2-7,TRBV6-5,-,TGTGCCAGCAGCCCGCGGGACAGACCAACCTACGAGCAGTACTTC,CASSPRDRPTYEQYF
13,-,TRBJ2-2,TRBV7-9,-,TGTGCCAGCAGTAGGGTTCTAACCGGGGAGCTGTTTTTT,CASSRVLTGELFF
16,TRBD1,TRBJ1-1,TRBV7-2,-,TGTGCCAGCAGCTCCATTGGGACAGGGAAGAATACTGAAGCTTTCTTT,CASSSIGTGKNTEAFF
10,-,TRBJ1-6,TRBV20-1,-,TGCAGTGCTAGAGATCGGGCCCTCCACTTT,CSARDRALHF
18,-,TRBJ2-6,TRBV7-2,-,TGTGCCAGCAACTTCCAGCCAATGTATACCTCTGGGGCCAACGTCCTGACTTTC,CASNFQPMYTSGANVLTF
15,-,TRBJ1-1,TRBV30,-,TGTGCCTGGAACCTCCCGGGACGGTTAATTACTGAAGCTTTCTTT,CAWNLPGRLITEAFF
17,-,TRBJ2-4,TRBV2,-,TGTGCCAGCAGTGAGACCGCCAGAGCGCCGTCCATAAACATTCAGTACTTC,CASSETARAPSINIQYF
18,TRBD1,TRBJ1-2,TRBV25-1,-,TGTGCCAGCAGTTCCCCCCCGGGACAGGGGCTTTCTAACTATGGCTACACCTTC,CASSSPPGQGLSNYGYTF
14,-,TRBJ2-3,TRBV5-1,once,TGCGCCAGCAGCTTGACTAGCATCGACCTCGCGCAGTATTTT,CASSLTSIDLAQYF
13,TRBD1,TRBJ1-1,TRBV29-1,once,TGCAGCGTTGGCTTTACAGGGGGCACTGAAGCTTTCTTT,CSVGFTGGTEAFF
14,-,TRBJ1-1,TRBV18,-,TGTGCCAGCTCACCCAATCAGGGTACCACTGAAGCTTTCTTT,CASSPNQGTTEAFF
17,-,TRBJ2-2,TRBV7-6,-,TGTGCCAGCAGCCTAGGGGAGTGGAGGACCTCAGGCGGGGAGCTGTTTTTT,CASSLGEWRTSGGELFF
15,TRBD2,TRBJ2-7,TRBV5-4,-,TGTGCCAGCAGCCCGAGCGGGGGGCTGTTCTACGAGCAGTACTTC,CASSPSGGLFYEQYF
14,-,TRBJ2-1,TRBV9,-,TGTGCCAGCAGTCCTCGGGACGACTTCGATGAGCAGTTCTTC,CASSPRDDFDEQFF
14,-,TRBJ2-7,TRBV15,-,TGTGCCACCAAGGAGACTCATCCGTCGGACGAGCAGTACTTC,CATKETHPSDEQYF
13,-,TRBJ1-2,TRBV28,-,TGTGCCAGCAGTCAAACAGGGATTGGTGGCTACACCTTC,CASSQTGIGGYTF